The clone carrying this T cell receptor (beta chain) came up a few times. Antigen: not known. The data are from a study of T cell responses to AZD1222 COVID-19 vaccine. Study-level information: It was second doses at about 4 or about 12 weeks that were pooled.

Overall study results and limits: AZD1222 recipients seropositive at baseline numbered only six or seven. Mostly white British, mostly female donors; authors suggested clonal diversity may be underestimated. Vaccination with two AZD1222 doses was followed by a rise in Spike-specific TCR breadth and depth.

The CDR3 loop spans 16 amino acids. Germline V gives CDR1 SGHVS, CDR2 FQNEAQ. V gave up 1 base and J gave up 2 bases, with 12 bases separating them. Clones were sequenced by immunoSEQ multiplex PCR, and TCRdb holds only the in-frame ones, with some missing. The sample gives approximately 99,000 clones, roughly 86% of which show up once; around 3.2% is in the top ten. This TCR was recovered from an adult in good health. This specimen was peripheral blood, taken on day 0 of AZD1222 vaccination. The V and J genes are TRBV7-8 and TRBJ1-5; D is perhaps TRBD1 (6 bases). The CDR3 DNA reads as TGTGCCAGCAGCTTAGATACAGGGTCGGGCAATCAGCCCCAGCATTTT. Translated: CASSLDTGSGNQPQHF.